A selection of T cell receptor beta chains follows, all from one sample in a study of blood T cells in healthy people across ages. TCRdb recomputed calls from the 5' RACE reads with MiXCR, one row per CDR3 protein. The data contain about 1.4 million distinct CDR3 sequences, 59% of them singletons. Source material: blood. These receptors were taken from a man aged 18 to 30 in good health. CDR3s include the opening cysteine and the closing phenylalanine or tryptophan. The order of the fields is D gene, J gene, clone size, V gene, CDR3 protein, CDR3 DNA. The D gene is left open where the match is weak. For some rows the clone size is stated as once, few or many, or as a class when expanded; others skip it.

>NA|TRBJ2-5|NA|TRBV6-5
CASSYGDSSFETQYF
TGTGCCAGCAGTTACGGAGACAGTAGTTTCGAGACCCAGTACTTC
>NA|TRBJ2-1|NA|TRBV20-1
CSAREGLRTVETQFF
TGCAGTGCTAGAGAGGGTTTGCGGACAGTAGAGACCCAGTTCTTC
>NA|TRBJ2-7|NA|TRBV5-6
CVSSSGDRPHYEQYF
TGTGTCAGCAGCTCGGGCGACAGGCCCCACTACGAGCAGTACTTC
>TRBD1|TRBJ1-1|NA|TRBV20-1
CSARWDRGDTEAFF
TGCAGTGCTAGATGGGACAGGGGGGACACTGAAGCTTTCTTT
>TRBD1|TRBJ1-1|once|TRBV6-2/TRBV6-3
CASSYATRQGNTEAFF
TGTGCCAGCAGTTACGCGACACGACAGGGGAACACTGAAGCTTTCTTT
>NA|TRBJ2-3|few|TRBV29-1
CSVHRDTDTQYF
TGCAGCGTTCACAGGGACACAGATACGCAGTATTTT
>TRBD1|TRBJ1-2|few|TRBV7-2
CASSLARTGGNYGYTF
TGTGCCAGCAGCTTAGCGCGGACAGGGGGGAACTATGGCTACACCTTC
>NA|TRBJ1-6|NA|TRBV3-1
CASSQQMRVRNSPLHF
TGTGCCAGCAGCCAACAGATGAGGGTTCGTAATTCACCCCTCCACTTT
>NA|TRBJ2-7|NA|TRBV15
CATSSGVSYEQYF
TGTGCCACCAGCAGCGGGGTTTCCTACGAGCAGTACTTC
>NA|TRBJ2-7|NA|TRBV5-1
CASSFIFRAGNYEQYF
TGCGCCAGCAGCTTCATCTTCCGGGCCGGTAACTACGAGCAGTACTTC
>TRBD2|TRBJ2-7|NA|TRBV27
CASCPSGGVYEQYF
TGTGCCAGCTGCCCTAGCGGGGGGGTCTACGAGCAGTACTTC
>NA|TRBJ2-1|NA|TRBV7-7
CASSPDCSPYNEQFF
TGTGCTAGCAGCCCTGACTGTTCCCCCTACAATGAGCAGTTCTTC
>NA|TRBJ2-7|NA|TRBV15
CATSRDHDRTDEQYF
TGTGCCACCAGCAGGGACCACGACAGAACCGACGAGCAGTACTTC
>TRBD1|TRBJ1-1|NA|TRBV7-2
CASSQEGQGTEAFF
TGTGCCAGCAGCCAAGAGGGACAGGGCACTGAAGCTTTCTTT
>NA|TRBJ1-2|NA|TRBV7-2
CASSLGGARQNYGYTF
TGTGCCAGCAGCTTAGGGGGGGCGCGACAGAACTATGGCTACACCTTC
>NA|TRBJ2-1|few|TRBV20-1
CSARAQPSSYNEQFF
TGCAGTGCTAGAGCACAGCCGAGCTCCTACAATGAGCAGTTCTTC
>NA|TRBJ1-1|NA|TRBV27
CASSSGGSNTEAFF
TGTGCCAGCAGTTCCGGCGGTTCGAACACTGAAGCTTTCTTT
>NA|TRBJ2-7|NA|TRBV10-3
CAISDGLGDEQYF
TGTGCCATCAGTGATGGGCTGGGTGACGAGCAGTACTTC
>TRBD1|TRBJ1-2|few|TRBV7-9
CASSNDQTGFNYGYTF
TGTGCCAGCAGCAACGATCAGACAGGGTTCAACTATGGCTACACCTTC
>NA|TRBJ1-4|NA|TRBV15
CATSKYDGPHNEKLFF
TGTGCCACCAGCAAATACGACGGTCCCCACAATGAAAAACTGTTTTTT
>TRBD2|TRBJ2-3|NA|TRBV5-6
CASSPIAGGPGTQYF
TGTGCCAGCAGCCCGATAGCGGGGGGGCCAGGTACGCAGTATTTT
>TRBD2|TRBJ2-1|NA|TRBV27
CASSSQALGTSDSYNEQFF
TGTGCCAGCAGCTCCCAGGCCCTTGGGACTAGCGACTCCTACAATGAGCAGTTCTTC
>NA|TRBJ2-7|few|TRBV6-2/TRBV6-3
CASSPPGPSSYEQYF
TGTGCCAGCAGTCCACCCGGGCCTAGCTCCTACGAGCAGTACTTC
>NA|TRBJ2-1|NA|TRBV6-5
CASSYHKGGYNEQFF
TGTGCCAGCAGTTACCATAAGGGGGGATACAATGAGCAGTTCTTC
>TRBD2|TRBJ2-7|NA|TRBV28
CASSPSGRPNYEQYF
TGTGCCAGCAGCCCTAGCGGGAGGCCCAACTACGAGCAGTACTTC